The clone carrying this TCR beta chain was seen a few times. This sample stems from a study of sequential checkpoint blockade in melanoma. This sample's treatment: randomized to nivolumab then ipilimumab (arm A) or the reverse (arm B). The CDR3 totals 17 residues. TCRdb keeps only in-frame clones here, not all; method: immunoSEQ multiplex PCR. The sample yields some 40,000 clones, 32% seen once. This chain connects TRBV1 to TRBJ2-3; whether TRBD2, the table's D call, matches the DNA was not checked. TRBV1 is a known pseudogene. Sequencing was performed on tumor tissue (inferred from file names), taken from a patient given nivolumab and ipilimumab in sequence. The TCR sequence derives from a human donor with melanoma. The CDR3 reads CTSSQVRGRVGTDTQYF. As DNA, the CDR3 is TGCACCAGCAGCCAAGTAAGGGGGAGGGTAGGAACAGATACGCAGTATTTT.